This TCR beta chain was found in a study of CD8+ T cells in alopecia areata. This clone was seen more than once but under ten times. Its antigen is as yet unknown. General study findings and limits: Researchers report lesional scalp, most notably alopecia totalis/universalis, outstripped normal scalp in clonality. Scalp specimens additionally yield sequences from normal skin's resident alphabeta T cells.

Extracted RNA was reverse transcribed into cDNA, the sequencing template. Libraries were prepared by immunoSEQ multiplex PCR; TCRdb keeps only in-frame clonotypes and omits some of them. The sample gives 130,000 or so clones, roughly 50% of which show up once; over 15% is in the top ten. Germline CDR1 reads MGHRA; CDR2 reads YSYEKL. The CDR3 length is 15 residues. Trimming cost V 2 bases and J 1 base, with 12 bases left between them. The chain uses TRBV4-1 and TRBJ2-7; D remains ambiguous. The sample consisted of CD8+ T cells sorted from blood, taken at week 0. This sequence originates from a human donor with alopecia areata. The chain's CDR3 is CASSQRSAGSYEQYF. The CDR3 DNA reads as TGCGCCAGCAGCCAACGTTCAGCAGGTTCCTACGAGCAGTACTTC.